Following are 11 T cell receptor beta chains from one sample sequenced in a study of T-cell memory formation after mild COVID-19. TCRdb reprocessed the 5' RACE reads with MiXCR, giving one entry per CDR3 protein. Among around 200,000 distinct CDR3 sequences, roughly 17% were seen once, and the ten largest hold just over 2%. The sequencing input was PBMCs or a T cell subset sorted from them (not recorded which). The source of these receptors is an adult woman who had mild COVID-19 (a few samples of this study predate the infection). Cell type and time point are not known.

The table lists this clonotype with many counts. The chain employs TRBV20-1 and TRBJ2-3, with 11 bases that match TRBD2. Germline V gives CDR1 DFQATT, CDR2 SNEGSKA (reference sequence). The V gene end was trimmed by 7 bases and the J gene end by 1 base; junction bases not matched to a gene: 4. The CDR3 sequence is 14 residues long. CDR3 protein: CSGLAGGRTDTQYF. The DNA for the CDR3 is TGCAGTGGCTTAGCGGGGGGGCGCACAGATACGCAGTATTTT.

The chain links TRBV7-9 to TRBJ1-1; TRBD1 matches at 8 bases. This CDR3 spans 15 amino acids. The V and J ends lost 1 base and 4 bases, in that order; junction bases with no gene match: 5. Germline V gene lookup returns CDR1 SEHNR and CDR2 FQNEAQ (reference sequence). CDR3 protein: CASSLGAGGVTEAFF. CDR3 nucleotides: TGTGCCAGCAGCTTAGGGGCAGGGGGCGTCACTGAAGCTTTCTTT.

This clonotype appeared a few times. This chain connects TRBV7-2 to TRBJ2-3; no clear D. Germline-derived CDR1 and CDR2 are SGHTA and FQGNSA. V lost 4 bases to trimming and J lost 1 base, with 12 bases between them. The CDR3 contains 15 residues. The CDR3 sequence: CASSSQKPRTDTQYF. Written as DNA, the CDR3 is TGTGCCAGCAGCTCCCAGAAGCCCCGCACAGATACGCAGTATTTT.

This clonotype was detected a few times. The gene calls are TRBV7-3 and TRBJ2-3; D not certain. The V end was cut by 2 bases, the J end by 5 bases, with 8 bases between. The CDR3 runs to 13 residues. Germline values: CDR1 SGHTA, CDR2 FQGTGA. The CDR3 DNA reads as TGTGCCAGCAGCTTAGCTGCACTAGATACGCAGTATTTT. Translated: CASSLAALDTQYF. The variable domain in full, completed from reference TRBV7-3 and TRBJ2-3, reads GAGVSQTPSNKVTEKGKYVELRCDPISGHTALYWYRQSLGQGPEFLIYFQGTGAADDSGLPNDRFFAVRPEGSVSTLKIQRTERGDSAVYLCASSLAALDTQYFGPGTRLTVL.

The genes are TRBV11-2 and TRBJ2-3; 9 bases map to TRBD2. The ends lost 4 bases at V and 1 base at J; junction bases unmatched: 9. Germline assignment: CDR1 SGHAT and CDR2 FQNNGV. The CDR3 is 17 amino acids. Here the CDR3 reads CASSYGVVAGGTDTQYF. In DNA form, the CDR3 reads TGTGCCAGCAGCTACGGTGTAGTAGCGGGGGGCACAGATACGCAGTATTTT.

This chain joins TRBV29-1 and TRBJ1-2; D not resolved. Looked up from germline, CDR1 is SQVTM and CDR2 is ANQGSEA. The CDR3 has 11 residues. Trimming pared 4 bases from V and 4 bases from J, leaving 7 bases between. In DNA, the CDR3 is TGCAGCGTTGTCACACTCTATGGCTACACCTTC. This sequence encodes CSVVTLYGYTF.

This chain uses TRBV20-1 with TRBJ2-3, with a weak D call TRBD2 (6 bases). This CDR3 contains 14 residues. V was trimmed by 0 bases and J by 6 bases, leaving 13 bases between them. CDR1 is DFQATT, CDR2 SNEGSKA, per germline (reference sequence). The CDR3 DNA reads as TGCAGTGCTAGAGATCTGAGCGGGTCTGATACGCAGTATTTT. The encoded protein is CSARDLSGSDTQYF.

This clonotype was observed a handful of times. The rearrangement links TRBV2 to TRBJ2-6, with TRBD1 matching 7 bases. V trimming: 5 bases; J trimming: 5 bases; junction bases outside the gene matches: 6. The CDR3 extends over 15 amino acids. Per germline, CDR1 SNHLY and CDR2 FYNNEI. DNA for the CDR3: TGTGCCAGCAGTAACGACAGGGCTAGGGCCAACGTCCTGACTTTC. It is translated as CASSNDRARANVLTF.

This clonotype has just a few counts. The chain recombines TRBV4-3 with TRBJ2-1; possible D gene TRBD2, 5 bases. The germline V gene has CDR1 LGHNA and CDR2 YSLEER. V was cut by 0 bases and J by 6 bases, with 12 bases left in between. The CDR3 is 15 residues long. The CDR3: CASSQDLIGGNEQFF. CDR3 sequence (DNA): TGCGCCAGCAGCCAAGATCTAATAGGAGGCAATGAGCAGTTCTTC.

The chain recombines TRBV7-8 with TRBJ1-2, with D perhaps TRBD1 (6 bases). The CDR3 sequence is 16 residues long. Germline CDR1 is SGHVS and CDR2 is FQNEAQ. Trimming took off 4 bases at V and 5 bases at J, with 20 bases between the two ends. CDR3 in DNA: TGTGCCAGCAGCTCTCCTAGAATCAGGGGAGGGTATGGCTACACCTTC. Translated: CASSSPRIRGGYGYTF.

In DNA form, the CDR3 reads TGTGCCAGCAGTGGTGGAAGGGCCCACAATGAGCAGTTCTTC. Protein sequence: CASSGGRAHNEQFF. J is TRBJ2-1 and V is TRBV2, with D unresolved. The length of the CDR3 is 14 residues. Trimming left V 4 bases short and J 5 bases short, with 12 bases between. Germline V gene sequence: CDR1 SNHLY, CDR2 FYNNEI. Together with reference TRBV2 and TRBJ2-1, the CDR3 gives the full variable domain: EPEVTQTPSHQVTQMGQEVILRCVPISNHLYFYWYRQILGQKVEFLVSFYNNEISEKSEIFDDQFSVERPDGSNFTLKIRSTKLEDSAMYFCASSGGRAHNEQFFGPGTRLTVL.